This is a list of T cell receptor beta chains from one sample in a study of blood T cell repertoires in COVID-19. Using immunoSEQ multiplex PCR, the repertoire was profiled, and TCRdb retains in-frame clones only, with some absent. The profile shows more than 200,000 clones, about 83% of them singletons. Sequenced material: peripheral blood. These receptors were taken from a woman between 45 and 60 years old with acute or convalescent COVID-19. CDR3s include the opening cysteine and the closing phenylalanine or tryptophan.

V gene: TRBV27; CDR3 protein: CASSRRALSYEQYF
V gene: TRBV11-2; CDR3 protein: CASSKPEGLAYNEQFF
V gene: TRBV28; CDR3 protein: CASSLQGLPTTEAFF
V gene: TRBV27; CDR3 protein: CASSPRLAAREQYF
V gene: TRBV2; CDR3 protein: CASSEGGANEKLFF
V gene: TRBV28; CDR3 protein: CASSSAGPQETQYF
V gene: TRBV6-5; CDR3 protein: CASSNTVAGAYEQYF
V gene: TRBV28; CDR3 protein: CASSLIGQVGGTEAFF
V gene: TRBV19; CDR3 protein: CASSISSAKPYEQYF
V gene: TRBV14; CDR3 protein: CASSHPGTGELFF
V gene: TRBV11-2; CDR3 protein: CASSLGRLAGPSGEQFF
V gene: TRBV25-1; CDR3 protein: CASRGGGGSPLHF
V gene: TRBV6-5; CDR3 protein: CASSQRVQETQYF
V gene: TRBV24-1; CDR3 protein: CATSDQDSPGYTF
V gene: TRBV2; CDR3 protein: CASSEQPPGGNYNEQFF
V gene: TRBV7-7; CDR3 protein: CASSLNSIQETQYF
V gene: TRBV5-1; CDR3 protein: CASSLGANTGELFF
V gene: TRBV18; CDR3 protein: CASSPPGGQPQHF
V gene: TRBV29-1; CDR3 protein: CSVSAVSTDTQYF
V gene: TRBV7-2; CDR3 protein: CASSLLAGGQGEQFF
V gene: TRBV27; CDR3 protein: CASCSANQETQYF
V gene: TRBV18; CDR3 protein: CASSDTRDSLSHF
V gene: TRBV7-2; CDR3 protein: CASSDRDRGGYEQYF
V gene: TRBV6-5; CDR3 protein: CASSLVGGAEAFF
V gene: TRBV28; CDR3 protein: CASLHPISYEQYF
V gene: TRBV6-5; CDR3 protein: CASTESNYGYTF
V gene: TRBV19; CDR3 protein: CASSIESALAGYNEQFF
V gene: TRBV19; CDR3 protein: CASSRDRPFSYEQYF
V gene: TRBV2; CDR3 protein: CASSPGLAGTGELFF
V gene: TRBV2; CDR3 protein: CASRATQGLRQPQHF
V gene: TRBV14; CDR3 protein: CASSPTTGRNSPLHF
V gene: TRBV5-6; CDR3 protein: CASSSLAARISGANVLTF
V gene: TRBV7-2; CDR3 protein: CASSLVEGAGNYGYTF
V gene: TRBV3-1/TRBV3-2; CDR3 protein: CASSQDRLHEKLFF
V gene: TRBV29-1; CDR3 protein: CSVFPPRYITDTQYF
V gene: TRBV27; CDR3 protein: CASSPGGGGYNEQFF
V gene: TRBV11-3; CDR3 protein: CASSRGPENTGELFF
V gene: TRBV7-3; CDR3 protein: CASSLSAPLVHDEQFF
V gene: TRBV7-3; CDR3 protein: CASSSEGGAFF
V gene: TRBV11-3; CDR3 protein: CASAQGSGGTDTQYF
V gene: TRBV7-8; CDR3 protein: CASSRQAKETQYF
V gene: TRBV5-1; CDR3 protein: CASSTVPGSNQPQHF
V gene: TRBV19; CDR3 protein: CASSLQGVSTEAFF
V gene: TRBV6-5; CDR3 protein: CASRQRLSYTDTQYF
V gene: TRBV19; CDR3 protein: CASSPGDLREHEQYF
V gene: TRBV5-6; CDR3 protein: CASSLAGQTWRNTEAFF
V gene: TRBV5-6; CDR3 protein: CASSPIGGYQETQYF